Shown below are 3 T cell receptor beta chains from a single sample sequenced in a study of T cells in Graves' hyperthyroidism and ophthalmopathy. Amplified TCR beta CDR3 regions came from RNA transcripts. Using the HTBI primer set, a first-round RT-PCR was run on the TCR CDR3. From the multiplex PCR reads, TCRdb called clonotypes with MiXCR, one entry per CDR3 protein. The sample holds around 210,000 distinct CDR3 sequences, around 16% seen once. Sequenced: blood. The receptors derive from a woman aged 45-59 years with Graves' hyperthyroidism.

CDR3 region: CASSRGLAGVHSYNEQFF. CDR3 bases: TGTGCCAGCAGCCGGGGACTAGCGGGAGTTCACTCCTACAATGAGCAGTTCTTC. The chain has TRBV7-2 and TRBJ2-1; TRBD2 agrees at 14 bases. CDR1 SGHTA and CDR2 FQGNSA come from the germline V gene. V dropped 5 bases and J dropped 0; count of bases not matched to a gene: 6. The CDR3 runs 18 residues.

V gene TRBV11-2 combines with J gene TRBJ2-3; no reliable D call. Germline CDR1 reads SGHAT; CDR2 reads FQNNGV. This CDR3 is 10 amino acids long. V was cut by 3 bases and J by 10 bases, with 5 bases left in between. CDR3 protein: CASSFKAQYF. The CDR3 coding sequence is TGTGCCAGCAGCTTTAAGGCGCAGTATTTT.

This rearrangement joins TRBV10-3 to TRBJ1-1, with 12 bases aligning to TRBD1. With 3 bases clipped from V and 5 bases from J, the junction kept 10 bases outside the gene matches. Germline CDR1 reads ENHRY; CDR2 reads SYGVKD. The CDR3 loop spans 17 amino acids. CDR3 sequence reads: CAISEGGTGGFSTEAFF. The CDR3 DNA sequence: TGTGCCATCAGTGAAGGGGGGACAGGGGGCTTTTCGACTGAAGCTTTCTTT.